Described below is a single T cell receptor beta chain sequence and its context. What it recognizes is unknown. TCRdb derives one entry per CDR3 protein from the 5' RACE reads, leaving out DNA. The sample is made up of a few hundred thousand distinct CDR3 sequences, and the top ten hold around 1.5% of it. In germline, CDR1 is MNHEY, CDR2 SVGAGI. CDR3 size: 14 residues. This record belongs to a study of monozygotic twins with inflammatory bowel disease. General observations from the study: Heterogeneous immunosuppressive treatment regimens may have introduced variability into patient repertoires.

This chain connects TRBV6-5 to TRBJ2-1; lacking DNA, the TRBD1 call made by TCRdb goes unchecked. The sample taken for sequencing was blood. This TCR came from a human donor with ulcerative colitis or Crohn's disease, or a healthy co-twin of an affected twin (not recorded which). CDR3 region: CASSYPGQGREQFF.